This T cell receptor (beta chain) was found in a study of blood T cell repertoires in COVID-19. The overall study: Sample material is recorded as cDNA or gDNA derived from T cells, B-cell-depleted T cells, or PBMCs.

V lost 4 bases and J lost 0; bases outside the gene matches: 7. The CDR3 loop spans 15 amino acids. In germline, CDR1 is SQVTM, CDR2 ANQGSEA. Per the original data handling: Counts of nucleated cells, estimated from reference gene primer amplification, were obtained. The table came from immunoSEQ multiplex PCR; TCRdb's copy has only in-frame clones and leaves some out. The V and J calls and clone size are taken from that table; D and trimming were inferred from the DNA. The table includes about 180,000 clones, around three quarters detected once. The gene calls are TRBV29-1 and TRBJ2-7, with 9 bases that match TRBD2. The source material was peripheral blood. This TCR was sampled from a man aged 65 to 79 with active or convalescent COVID-19. CDR3 protein: CSVVLAGEISYEQYF. For the CDR3, the DNA is TGCAGCGTTGTCTTAGCGGGAGAGATCTCCTACGAGCAGTACTTC.